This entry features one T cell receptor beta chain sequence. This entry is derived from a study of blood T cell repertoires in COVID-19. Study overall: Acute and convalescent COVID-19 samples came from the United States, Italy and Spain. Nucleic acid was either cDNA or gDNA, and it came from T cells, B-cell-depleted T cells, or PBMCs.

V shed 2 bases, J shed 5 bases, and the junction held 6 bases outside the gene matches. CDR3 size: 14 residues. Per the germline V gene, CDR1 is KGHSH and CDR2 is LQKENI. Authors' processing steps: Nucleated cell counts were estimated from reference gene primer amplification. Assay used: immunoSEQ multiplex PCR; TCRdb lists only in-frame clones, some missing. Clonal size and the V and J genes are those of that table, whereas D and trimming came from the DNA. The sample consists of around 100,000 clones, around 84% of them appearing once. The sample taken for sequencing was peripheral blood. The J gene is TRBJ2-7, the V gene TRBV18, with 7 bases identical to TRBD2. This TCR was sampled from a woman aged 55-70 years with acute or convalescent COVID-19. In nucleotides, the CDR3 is TGTGCCAGCTCACCAGCGGGGAGGGAGCACGAGCAGTACTTC. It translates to CASSPAGREHEQYF.